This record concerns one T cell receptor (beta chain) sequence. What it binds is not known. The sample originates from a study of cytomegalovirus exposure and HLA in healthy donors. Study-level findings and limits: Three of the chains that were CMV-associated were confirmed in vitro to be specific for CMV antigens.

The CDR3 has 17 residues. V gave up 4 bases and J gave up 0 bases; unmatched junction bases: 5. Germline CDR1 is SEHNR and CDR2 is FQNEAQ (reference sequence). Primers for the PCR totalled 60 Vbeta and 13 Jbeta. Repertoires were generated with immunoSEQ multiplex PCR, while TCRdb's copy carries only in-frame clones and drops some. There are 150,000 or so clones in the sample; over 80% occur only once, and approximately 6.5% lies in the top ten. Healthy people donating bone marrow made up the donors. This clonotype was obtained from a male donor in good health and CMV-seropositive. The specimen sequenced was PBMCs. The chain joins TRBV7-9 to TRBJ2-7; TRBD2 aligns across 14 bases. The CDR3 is CASSYGTSGGLSYEQYF. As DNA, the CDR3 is TGTGCCAGCAGCTACGGGACTAGCGGGGGACTCTCCTACGAGCAGTACTTC.